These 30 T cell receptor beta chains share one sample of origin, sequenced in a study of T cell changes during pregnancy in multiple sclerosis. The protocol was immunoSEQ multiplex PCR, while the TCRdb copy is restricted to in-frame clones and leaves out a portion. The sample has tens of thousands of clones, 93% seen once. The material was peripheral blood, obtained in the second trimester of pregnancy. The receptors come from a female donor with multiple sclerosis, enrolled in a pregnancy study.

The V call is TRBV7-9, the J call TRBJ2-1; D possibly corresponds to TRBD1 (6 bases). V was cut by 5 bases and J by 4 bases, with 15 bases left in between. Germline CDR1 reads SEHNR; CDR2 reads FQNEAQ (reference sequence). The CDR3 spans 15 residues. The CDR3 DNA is TGTGCCAGCAGCCTCACAGGGTACCCGTACAATGAGCAGTTCTTC. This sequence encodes CASSLTGYPYNEQFF.

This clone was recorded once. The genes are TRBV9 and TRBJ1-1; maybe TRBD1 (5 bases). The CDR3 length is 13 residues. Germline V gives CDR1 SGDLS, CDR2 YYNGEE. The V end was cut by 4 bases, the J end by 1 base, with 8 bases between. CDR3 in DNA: TGTGCCAGCAGCCAAGGACAGAACACTGAAGCTTTCTTT. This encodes CASSQGQNTEAFF. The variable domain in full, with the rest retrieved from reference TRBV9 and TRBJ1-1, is DSGVTQTPKHLITATGQRVTLRCSPRSGDLSVYWYQQSLDQGLQFLIQYYNGEERAKGNILERFSAQQFPDLHSELNLSSLELGDSALYFCASSQGQNTEAFFGQGTRLTVV.

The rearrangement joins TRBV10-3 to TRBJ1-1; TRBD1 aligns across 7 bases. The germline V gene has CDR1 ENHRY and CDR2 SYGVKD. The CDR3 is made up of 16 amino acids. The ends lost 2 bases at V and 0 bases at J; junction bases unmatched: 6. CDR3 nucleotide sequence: TGTGCCATCAGTGAGGGAAGACAGGGACTGAACACTGAAGCTTTCTTT. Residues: CAISEGRQGLNTEAFF.

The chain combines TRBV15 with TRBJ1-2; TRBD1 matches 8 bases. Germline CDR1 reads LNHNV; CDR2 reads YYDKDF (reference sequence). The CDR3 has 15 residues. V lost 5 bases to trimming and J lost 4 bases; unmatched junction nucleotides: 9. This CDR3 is CATSAESGGSYGYTF. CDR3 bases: TGTGCCACCAGCGCTGAATCAGGGGGCTCCTATGGCTACACCTTC.

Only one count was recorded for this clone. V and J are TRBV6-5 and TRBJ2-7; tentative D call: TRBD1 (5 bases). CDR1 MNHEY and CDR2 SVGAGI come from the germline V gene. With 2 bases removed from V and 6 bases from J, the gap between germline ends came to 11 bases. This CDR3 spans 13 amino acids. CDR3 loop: CASSYGRGSEQYF. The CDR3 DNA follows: TGTGCCAGCAGTTACGGAAGGGGATCCGAGCAGTACTTC.

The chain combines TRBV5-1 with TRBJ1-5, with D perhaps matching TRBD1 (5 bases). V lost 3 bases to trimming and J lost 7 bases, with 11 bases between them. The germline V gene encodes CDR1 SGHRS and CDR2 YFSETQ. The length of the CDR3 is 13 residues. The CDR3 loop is CASSWGPRQPQHF. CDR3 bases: TGCGCCAGCAGCTGGGGCCCCAGGCAGCCCCAGCATTTT. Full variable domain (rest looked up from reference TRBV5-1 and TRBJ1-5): KAGVTQTPRYLIKTRGQQVTLSCSPISGHRSVSWYQQTPGQGLQFLFEYFSETQRNKGNFPGRFSGRQFSNSRSEMNVSTLELGDSALYLCASSWGPRQPQHFGDGTRLSIL.

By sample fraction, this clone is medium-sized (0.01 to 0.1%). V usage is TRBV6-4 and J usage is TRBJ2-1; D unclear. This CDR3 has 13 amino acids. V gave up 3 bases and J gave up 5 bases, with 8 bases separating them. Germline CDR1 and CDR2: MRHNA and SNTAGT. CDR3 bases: TGTGCCAGCAGTGATAAGCCTAACAATGAGCAGTTCTTC. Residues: CASSDKPNNEQFF.

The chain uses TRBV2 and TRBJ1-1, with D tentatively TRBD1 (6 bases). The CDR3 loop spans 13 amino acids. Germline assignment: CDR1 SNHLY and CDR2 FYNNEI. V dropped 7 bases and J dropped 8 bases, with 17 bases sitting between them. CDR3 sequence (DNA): TGTGCCAGCAAAAGACAGGTTGGGGCAGAAGCTTTCTTT. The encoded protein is CASKRQVGAEAFF.

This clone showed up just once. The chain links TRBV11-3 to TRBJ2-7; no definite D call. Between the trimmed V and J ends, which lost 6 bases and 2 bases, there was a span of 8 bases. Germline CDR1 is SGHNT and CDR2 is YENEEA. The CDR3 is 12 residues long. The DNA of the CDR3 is TGTGCCAGCAGGCGAACAGCCTACGAGCAGTACTTC. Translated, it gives CASRRTAYEQYF.

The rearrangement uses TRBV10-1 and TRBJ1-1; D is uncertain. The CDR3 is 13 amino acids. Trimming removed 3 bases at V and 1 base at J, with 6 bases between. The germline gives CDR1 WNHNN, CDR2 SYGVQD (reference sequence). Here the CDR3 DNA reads TGCGCCAGCAGTGAAGACTCGAACACTGAAGCTTTCTTT. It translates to CASSEDSNTEAFF.

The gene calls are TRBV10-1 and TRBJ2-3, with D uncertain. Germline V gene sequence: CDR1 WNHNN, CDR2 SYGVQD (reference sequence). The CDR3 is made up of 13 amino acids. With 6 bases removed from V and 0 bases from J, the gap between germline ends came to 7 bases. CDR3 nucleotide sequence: TGCGCCAGCAGAAAAACTAGCACAGATACGCAGTATTTT. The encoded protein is CASRKTSTDTQYF.

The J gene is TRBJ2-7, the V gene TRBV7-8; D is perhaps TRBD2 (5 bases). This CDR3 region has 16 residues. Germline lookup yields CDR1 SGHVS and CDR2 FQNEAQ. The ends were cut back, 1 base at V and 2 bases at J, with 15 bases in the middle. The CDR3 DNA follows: TGTGCCAGCAGCTTAGGCCCTTTAGCGCTTCCCTACGAGCAGTACTTC. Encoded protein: CASSLGPLALPYEQYF.

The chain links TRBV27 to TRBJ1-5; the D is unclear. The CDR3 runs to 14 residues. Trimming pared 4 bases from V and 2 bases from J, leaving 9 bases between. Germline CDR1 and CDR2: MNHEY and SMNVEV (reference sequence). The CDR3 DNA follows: TGTGCCAGCAGTTCACCATCGGGCAATCAGCCCCAGCATTTT. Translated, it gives CASSSPSGNQPQHF.

The CDR3 is CASSLLTGAGETQYF. DNA for the CDR3: TGTGCCAGCAGCTTATTAACAGGGGCTGGAGAGACCCAGTACTTC. This rearrangement joins TRBV5-4 to TRBJ2-5, with 7 bases fitting TRBD1. With V trimmed by 2 bases and J by 4 bases, 8 bases remained unmatched. Germline V lookup: CDR1 SGHNT, CDR2 YYREEE (reference sequence). This CDR3 has 15 amino acids.

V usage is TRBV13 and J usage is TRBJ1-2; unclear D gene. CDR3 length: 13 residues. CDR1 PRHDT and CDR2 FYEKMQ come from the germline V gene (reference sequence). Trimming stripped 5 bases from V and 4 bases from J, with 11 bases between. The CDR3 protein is CASSPIGIYGYTF. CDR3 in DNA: TGTGCCAGCAGCCCTATCGGTATCTATGGCTACACCTTC.

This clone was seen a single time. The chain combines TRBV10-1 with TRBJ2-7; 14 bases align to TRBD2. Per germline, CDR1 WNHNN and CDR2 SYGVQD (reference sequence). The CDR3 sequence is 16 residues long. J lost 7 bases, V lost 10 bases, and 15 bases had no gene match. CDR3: CATSGLAGGLLGEQYF. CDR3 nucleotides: TGCGCCACCTCAGGACTAGCGGGGGGCCTACTCGGGGAGCAGTACTTC.

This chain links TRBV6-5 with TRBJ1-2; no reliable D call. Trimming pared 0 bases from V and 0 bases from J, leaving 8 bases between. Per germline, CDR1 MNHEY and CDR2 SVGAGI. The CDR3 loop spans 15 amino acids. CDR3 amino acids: CASSYSRSANYGYTF. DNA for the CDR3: TGTGCCAGCAGTTACTCGCGCAGCGCTAACTATGGCTACACCTTC.

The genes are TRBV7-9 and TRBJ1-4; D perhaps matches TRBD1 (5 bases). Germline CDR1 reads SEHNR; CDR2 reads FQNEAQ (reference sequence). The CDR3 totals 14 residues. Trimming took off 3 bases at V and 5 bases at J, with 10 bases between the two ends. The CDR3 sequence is CASSFGGENEKLFF. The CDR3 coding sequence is TGTGCCAGCAGCTTTGGGGGGGAGAATGAAAAACTGTTTTTT.

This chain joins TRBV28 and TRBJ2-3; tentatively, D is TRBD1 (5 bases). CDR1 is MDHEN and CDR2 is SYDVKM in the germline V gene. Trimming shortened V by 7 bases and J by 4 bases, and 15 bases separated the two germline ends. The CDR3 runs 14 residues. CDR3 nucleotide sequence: TGTGCCAGCACCCGAGACAGTATCGCAGATACGCAGTATTTT. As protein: CASTRDSIADTQYF.

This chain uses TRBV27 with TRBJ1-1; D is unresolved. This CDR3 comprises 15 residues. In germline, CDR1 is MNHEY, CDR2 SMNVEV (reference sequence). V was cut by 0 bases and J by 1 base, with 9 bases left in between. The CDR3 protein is CASSLSLLGNTEAFF. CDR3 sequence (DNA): TGTGCCAGCAGTTTATCCCTCCTAGGGAACACTGAAGCTTTCTTT.

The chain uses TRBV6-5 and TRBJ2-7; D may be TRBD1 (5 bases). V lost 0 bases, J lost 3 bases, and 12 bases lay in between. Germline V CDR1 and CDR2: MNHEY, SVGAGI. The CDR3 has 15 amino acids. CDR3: CASSYSNRGSYEQYF. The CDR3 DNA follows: TGTGCCAGCAGTTACTCGAATAGGGGTAGCTACGAGCAGTACTTC.

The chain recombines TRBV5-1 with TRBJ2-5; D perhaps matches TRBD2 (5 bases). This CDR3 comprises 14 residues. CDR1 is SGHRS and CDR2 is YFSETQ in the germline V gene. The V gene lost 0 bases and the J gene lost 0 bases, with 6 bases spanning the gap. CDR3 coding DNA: TGCGCCAGCAGCTTGGTGCGGGACCAAGAGACCCAGTACTTC. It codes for CASSLVRDQETQYF.

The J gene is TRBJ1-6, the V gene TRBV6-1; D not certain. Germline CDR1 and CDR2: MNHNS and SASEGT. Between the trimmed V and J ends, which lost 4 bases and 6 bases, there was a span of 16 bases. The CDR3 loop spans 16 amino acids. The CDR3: CASSVAVGLFNSPLHF. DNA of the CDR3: TGTGCCAGCAGTGTCGCCGTAGGACTGTTTAATTCACCCCTCCACTTT.

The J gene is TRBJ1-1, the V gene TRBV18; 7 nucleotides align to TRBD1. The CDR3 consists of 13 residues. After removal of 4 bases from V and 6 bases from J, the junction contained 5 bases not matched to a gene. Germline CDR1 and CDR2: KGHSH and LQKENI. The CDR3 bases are TGTGCCAGCTCACAGGGGGCGCGTGCTGAAGCTTTCTTT. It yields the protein CASSQGARAEAFF.

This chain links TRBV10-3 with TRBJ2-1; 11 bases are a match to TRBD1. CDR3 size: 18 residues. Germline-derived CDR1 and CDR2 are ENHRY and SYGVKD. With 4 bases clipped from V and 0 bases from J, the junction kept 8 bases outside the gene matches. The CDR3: CAISADRGRFSSYNEQFF. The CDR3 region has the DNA TGTGCCATCAGTGCGGACAGGGGGCGCTTTTCCTCCTACAATGAGCAGTTCTTC.

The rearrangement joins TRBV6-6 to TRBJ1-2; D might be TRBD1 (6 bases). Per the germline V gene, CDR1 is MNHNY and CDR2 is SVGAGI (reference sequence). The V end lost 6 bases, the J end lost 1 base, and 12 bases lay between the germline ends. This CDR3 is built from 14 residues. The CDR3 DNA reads TGTGCCAGCAGGGCGACAGGATTTAACTATGGCTACACCTTC. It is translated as CASRATGFNYGYTF.

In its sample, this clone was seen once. In DNA form, the CDR3 reads TGTGCCAGCAGCTTCGACAGGGGGCGAACTGAAGCTTTCTTT. Its translation: CASSFDRGRTEAFF. V gene TRBV5-8 combines with J gene TRBJ1-1, with 10 bases fitting TRBD1. The CDR3 runs to 14 residues. With V trimmed by 2 bases and J by 5 bases, 3 bases remained unmatched. The V gene's germline CDR1 is SGHTS and CDR2 YDEGEE.

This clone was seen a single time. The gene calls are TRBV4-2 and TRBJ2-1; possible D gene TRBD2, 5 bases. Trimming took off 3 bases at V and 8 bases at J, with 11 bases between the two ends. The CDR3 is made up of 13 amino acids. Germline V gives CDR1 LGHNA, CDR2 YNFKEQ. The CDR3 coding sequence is TGTGCCAGCAGCCACGGAGGTAAGGATGAGCAGTTCTTC. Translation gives CASSHGGKDEQFF.

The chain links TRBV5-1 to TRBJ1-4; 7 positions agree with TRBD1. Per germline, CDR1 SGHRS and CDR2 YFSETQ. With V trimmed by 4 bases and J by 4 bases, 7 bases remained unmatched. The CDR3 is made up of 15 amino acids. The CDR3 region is CASSALQGSNEKLFF. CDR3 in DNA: TGCGCCAGCAGCGCACTACAGGGGAGTAATGAAAAACTGTTTTTT.

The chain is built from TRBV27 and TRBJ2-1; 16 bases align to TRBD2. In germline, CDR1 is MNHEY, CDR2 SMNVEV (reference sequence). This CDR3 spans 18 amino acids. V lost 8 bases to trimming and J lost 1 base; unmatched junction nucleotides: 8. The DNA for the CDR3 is TGTGCCAGCTCCGGGACTAGCGGGGGGGGCACTTCCTACAATGAGCAGTTCTTC. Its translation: CASSGTSGGGTSYNEQFF.